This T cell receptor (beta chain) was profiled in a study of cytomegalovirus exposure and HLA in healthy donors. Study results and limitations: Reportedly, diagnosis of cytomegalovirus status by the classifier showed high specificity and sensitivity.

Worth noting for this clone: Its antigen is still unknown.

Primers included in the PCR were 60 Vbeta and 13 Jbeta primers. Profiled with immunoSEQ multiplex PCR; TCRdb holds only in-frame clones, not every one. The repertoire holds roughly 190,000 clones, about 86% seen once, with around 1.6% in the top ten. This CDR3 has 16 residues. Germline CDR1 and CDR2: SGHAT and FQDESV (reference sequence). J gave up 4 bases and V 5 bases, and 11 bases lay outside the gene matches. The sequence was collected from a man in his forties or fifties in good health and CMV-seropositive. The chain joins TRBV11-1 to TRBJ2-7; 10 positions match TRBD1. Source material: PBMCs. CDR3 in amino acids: CASSTRQGAYIYEQYF. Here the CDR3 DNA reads TGTGCCAGCAGCACTCGACAGGGGGCCTACATTTACGAGCAGTACTTC.